This TCR beta chain emerged from a study of shared clonotypes between healthy human individuals. This clone was counted a single time. The antigen is unknown. The genomic DNA of each subset was split evenly across several immunoSEQ plates. Using roughly 200 ng DNA, tens of thousands of T cell genomes, the sorted-subset replicate PCRs were run. Assay used: immunoSEQ multiplex PCR; TCRdb lists only in-frame clones, some missing. The sample shows about 2 million clones, less than 95% of them seen only once. Study outcomes and limitations: Sampling covered blood only; tissue repertoires likely differ.

CD45RO-negative, CCR7-selected cells formed the naive CD8 fraction, which excluded terminally differentiated effector memory CD45RA+ cells. Germline loops: CDR1 MDHEN, CDR2 SYDVKM. The CDR3 spans 14 residues. V lost 2 bases, J lost 8 bases, and 12 bases lay in between. The source of this sequence is a man between 18 and 35 years old in good health. This rearrangement joins TRBV28 to TRBJ2-2, with D possibly TRBD2 on 6 matching bases. Sequencing was carried out using naive CD8+ T cells sorted from blood. The CDR3: CASSLVGEAGELFF. The CDR3 nucleotides are TGTGCCAGCAGTTTAGTAGGGGAGGCGGGGGAGCTGTTTTTT.